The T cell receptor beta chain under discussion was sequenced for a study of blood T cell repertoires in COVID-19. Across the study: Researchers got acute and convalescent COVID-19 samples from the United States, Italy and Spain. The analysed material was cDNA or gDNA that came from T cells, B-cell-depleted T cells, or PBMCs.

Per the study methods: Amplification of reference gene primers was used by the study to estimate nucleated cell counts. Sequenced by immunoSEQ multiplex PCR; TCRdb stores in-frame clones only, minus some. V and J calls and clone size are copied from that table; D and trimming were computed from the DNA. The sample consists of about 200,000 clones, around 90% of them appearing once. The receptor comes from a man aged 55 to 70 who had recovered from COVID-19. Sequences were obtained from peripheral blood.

The DNA for the CDR3 is TGTGCCAGCAGCTTGCCGGGACGAGGGACTAGCAACGAGCAGTACTTC. Residues: CASSLPGRGTSNEQYF. V and J are TRBV7-3 and TRBJ2-7; 9 positions agree with TRBD2. From germline, CDR1 is SGHTA and CDR2 FQGTGA. V shed 3 bases and J 5 bases; nucleotides not matched to a gene: 11. This CDR3 has 16 amino acids.